The 8 T cell receptor beta chains below were found in one sample sequenced in a study of a mutant IDH1 vaccine in newly diagnosed glioma. Time point specified: baseline, week 1 (first vaccination visit). Treatment denoted: pre-vaccination baseline after standard-of-care therapy. Libraries were prepared by immunoSEQ multiplex PCR; TCRdb keeps only in-frame clonotypes and omits some of them. The sample shows about 92,000 clones, roughly 78% of them seen only once. The specimen was PBMCs, collected from a glioma patient treated with radiotherapy, temozolomide or both. These receptors were obtained from a man in his forties with glioma.

The CDR3 region is CASSPYRGRTGELFF. CDR3 nucleotides: TGTGCCAGCAGCCCCTACAGGGGGCGGACCGGGGAGCTGTTTTTT. The chain couples TRBV11-2 to TRBJ2-2; 9 nucleotides line up with TRBD1. V lost 5 bases to trimming and J lost 5 bases; unmatched junction nucleotides: 6. The CDR3 has 15 residues. Germline V lookup: CDR1 SGHAT, CDR2 FQNNGV.

This rearrangement joins TRBV27 to TRBJ1-2, with 10 bases lining up with TRBD1. Germline loops: CDR1 MNHEY, CDR2 SMNVEV (reference sequence). Germline trimming cut 0 bases from V and 7 bases from J; bases unmatched to any gene: 11. The CDR3 spans 17 residues. The CDR3 nucleotides are TGTGCCAGCAGTTTATCCCCAGACAGGGGGCGTAGAAGTGGCTACACCTTC. Protein sequence: CASSLSPDRGRRSGYTF.

The genes are TRBV15 and TRBJ2-6; a possible D gene is TRBD1 (5 bases). The CDR3 extends over 16 amino acids. V was cut by 1 base and J by 2 bases, with 9 bases left in between. Germline lookup yields CDR1 LNHNV and CDR2 YYDKDF (reference sequence). The chain's CDR3 is CATSRAQGAGANVLTF. The CDR3 nucleotides read TGTGCCACCAGCAGAGCTCAGGGTGCTGGGGCCAACGTCCTGACTTTC.

The chain links TRBV19 to TRBJ1-2; weak D call: TRBD1 (5 bases). The V end lost 9 bases, the J end lost 3 bases, and 23 bases lay between the germline ends. Germline assignment: CDR1 LNHDA and CDR2 SQIVND (reference sequence). The CDR3 has 16 residues. CDR3 sequence reads: CASEGIRQSGDYGYTF. CDR3 nucleotide sequence: TGTGCCAGCGAGGGGATTCGCCAAAGTGGGGACTATGGCTACACCTTC.

The gene calls are TRBV27 and TRBJ1-4; 7 bases match TRBD1. In germline, CDR1 is MNHEY, CDR2 SMNVEV (reference sequence). The CDR3 is made up of 14 amino acids. V dropped 3 bases and J dropped 3; count of bases not matched to a gene: 1. The CDR3 region is CASSFTGANEKLFF. The CDR3 nucleotides read TGTGCCAGCAGTTTCACAGGGGCTAATGAAAAACTGTTTTTT.

The rearrangement links TRBV14 to TRBJ1-3, with 8 bases aligning to TRBD1. This CDR3 spans 19 amino acids. The trim removed 0 bases at V and 4 bases at J, leaving 14 bases unmatched. Germline lookup yields CDR1 SGHDN and CDR2 FVKESK. Written as DNA, the CDR3 is TGTGCCAGCAGCCAAGAGAGACAGGGGTGGACTTTCATCGGAAACACCATATATTTT. It codes for CASSQERQGWTFIGNTIYF.

The V call is TRBV11-2, the J call TRBJ1-3; D not resolved. CDR1 and CDR2 (germline): SGHAT, FQNNGV. V lost 5 bases and J 3 bases, leaving 8 bases between the germline ends. The CDR3 is 13 amino acids. The CDR3 loop is CASSPTRGNTIYF. CDR3 coding DNA: TGTGCCAGCAGCCCTACGCGTGGAAACACCATATATTTT.

This clone was seen only once. The V call is TRBV6-5, the J call TRBJ1-1; D gene uncertain. The CDR3 has 14 amino acids. CDR1 and CDR2 from the germline V gene are MNHEY and SVGAGI. Between the trimmed V and J ends, which lost 2 bases and 5 bases, there was a span of 12 bases. As DNA, the CDR3 is TGTGCCAGCAGTTACCTTCCCGGGGAAACTGAAGCTTTCTTT. Its translation is CASSYLPGETEAFF.